These 23 T cell receptor beta chains were sequenced from one sample in a study of metastatic and nonmetastatic thyroid tumors. MiXCR reprocessed the PCR reads for TCRdb. The repertoire holds under 20,000 clones, roughly 25% seen once, with 11% in the top ten. No treatment had been given to any patient before thyroid surgery. Sequencing input: blood. Receptor source: a male donor with papillary thyroid cancer or a benign thyroid nodule (not recorded which). Some clones in this sample may be carry-over from other donors' samples.

This clone occurred many times. An end of the junction does not agree with germline; a read error may underlie this. The chain carries TRBV11-2 and TRBJ2-2, with D tentatively TRBD1 (6 bases). This CDR3 has 13 amino acids. From germline, CDR1 is SGHAT and CDR2 FQNNGV. The CDR3 nucleotides are TGTGCCAGCAGCTTAGATAGGGCAGGGGAACTGTTTTTT. Its translation is CASSLDRAGELFF.

At least ten counts were recorded for this clone. CDR3 amino acids: CASSRPFRTSGGGKETQYF. The CDR3 DNA follows: TGCGCCAGCAGCCGGCCCTTCAGGACTAGCGGGGGGGGGAAGGAGACCCAGTACTTC. V is TRBV4-1 and J is TRBJ2-5, with 15 bases matching TRBD2. V dropped 4 bases and J dropped 5; count of bases not matched to a gene: 14. The CDR3 is 19 residues long. Germline CDR1 MGHRA, CDR2 YSYEKL.

The table lists this clone with many counts. V gene TRBV29-1 combines with J gene TRBJ2-1; tentatively, D is TRBD1 (5 bases). Trimming removed 6 bases from V and 7 bases from J, with 10 bases in between. The CDR3 runs 11 residues. The germline CDR1 and CDR2 sequences are SQVTM and ANQGSEA. The CDR3 sequence: CSVDSGNEQFF. The CDR3 DNA reads TGCAGCGTAGATTCAGGGAATGAGCAGTTCTTC.

By sample fraction, this clone is medium-sized (0.01 to 0.1%). This chain uses TRBV6-2 or TRBV6-3 with TRBJ2-3, with 7 nucleotides matching TRBD2. CDR1 is MNHEY and CDR2 is SVGEGT in the germline V gene. The CDR3 has 15 amino acids. The trim removed 5 bases at V and 2 bases at J, leaving 7 bases unmatched. The CDR3 loop reads CASSTGTIFTDTQYF. The CDR3 nucleotides read TGTGCCAGCAGTACCGGGACTATCTTCACAGATACGCAGTATTTT.

The table lists this clone with many counts. This sequence joins TRBV5-1 and TRBJ1-1; D unresolved. CDR3 size: 13 residues. V dropped 2 bases and J dropped 1 base, with 6 bases sitting between them. CDR1 SGHRS and CDR2 YFSETQ come from the germline V gene. The CDR3 spells CASSFTTNTEAFF. CDR3 DNA: TGCGCCAGCAGCTTTACCACGAACACTGAAGCTTTCTTT. Based on the CDR3 plus reference TRBV5-1 and TRBJ1-1, the full variable domain is KAGVTQTPRYLIKTRGQQVTLSCSPISGHRSVSWYQQTPGQGLQFLFEYFSETQRNKGNFPGRFSGRQFSNSRSEMNVSTLELGDSALYLCASSFTTNTEAFFGQGTRLTVV.

By sample share, this clone is medium-sized. The chain carries TRBV20-1 and TRBJ2-3; 8 bases are a match to TRBD2. The CDR3 totals 16 residues. V lost 1 base, J lost 4 bases, and 10 bases stayed unmatched. From germline, CDR1 is DFQATT and CDR2 SNEGSKA (reference sequence). CDR3 sequence: CSARVGQRERADTQYF. CDR3 nucleotides: TGCAGTGCTAGAGTTGGCCAGCGGGAGAGGGCAGATACGCAGTATTTT.

By proportion, this clone is medium-sized (0.01 to 0.1%). V and J are TRBV28 and TRBJ2-7; possibly TRBD1 or TRBD2 for D (6 bases each). This CDR3 comprises 12 residues. With 5 bases removed from V and 4 bases from J, the gap between germline ends came to 9 bases. CDR1 and CDR2 (germline): MDHEN, SYDVKM. In DNA form, the CDR3 reads TGTGCCAGCAGTCAGGGGAGGTACGAGCAGTACTTC. Translated: CASSQGRYEQYF. The full variable domain, in which reference TRBV28 and TRBJ2-7 provide the parts outside the CDR3, is DVKVTQSSRYLVKRTGEKVFLECVQDMDHENMFWYRQDPGLGLRLIYFSYDVKMKEKGDIPEGYSVSREKKERFSLILESASTNQTSMYLCASSQGRYEQYFGPGTRLTVT.

This clone was observed many times. The rearrangement links TRBV6-4 to TRBJ2-3, with D uncertain. This CDR3 is built from 15 residues. CDR1 and CDR2 (germline): MRHNA, SNTAGT. Trimming pared 0 bases from V and 0 bases from J, leaving 7 bases between. The CDR3 DNA follows: TGTGCCAGCAGTGACTCGATCGGGAGCACAGATACGCAGTATTTT. This sequence encodes CASSDSIGSTDTQYF.

Sample share makes this clone medium-sized. The gene calls are TRBV13 and TRBJ1-1; 8 nucleotides align to TRBD1. Germline lookup yields CDR1 PRHDT and CDR2 FYEKMQ (reference sequence). The CDR3 sequence is 14 residues long. V shed 6 bases and J 0 bases; nucleotides not matched to a gene: 3. The DNA of the CDR3 is TGTGCCAGCAGACAGACAGGGGTGAACACTGAAGCTTTCTTT. This sequence encodes CASRQTGVNTEAFF.

V usage is TRBV18 and J usage is TRBJ2-7; D assignment may be TRBD1 or TRBD2 (5 bases each). V was cut by 4 bases and J by 5 bases, with 15 bases left in between. The CDR3 loop spans 14 amino acids. Looked up from germline, CDR1 is KGHSH and CDR2 is LQKENI. CDR3 region: CASSRVAGTHEQYF. The CDR3 bases are TGTGCCAGCTCACGAGTGGCAGGGACGCACGAGCAGTACTTC.

This clone showed up many times. The gene calls are TRBV20-1 and TRBJ2-4; D could derive from TRBD1 or TRBD2 (5 bases each). Deletions cut 0 bases from V and 3 bases from J, with 12 bases between. This CDR3 has 15 amino acids. CDR1 DFQATT and CDR2 SNEGSKA come from the germline V gene (reference sequence). CDR3 sequence reads: CSARDEGSGKNIQYF. CDR3 coding DNA: TGCAGTGCTAGAGATGAGGGGTCTGGCAAAAACATTCAGTACTTC.

This chain joins TRBV11-2 and TRBJ2-1; TRBD1 agrees at 7 bases. The CDR3 extends over 16 amino acids. Germline V CDR1 and CDR2: SGHAT, FQNNGV. V lost 3 bases and J lost 1; bases outside the gene matches: 6. DNA of the CDR3: TGTGCCAGCAGCTTGGGATGGACAGGTTCCTACAATGAGCAGTTCTTC. It translates to CASSLGWTGSYNEQFF.

Relative to its sample, this clone is medium-sized (0.01 to 0.1%). V gene TRBV6-1 combines with J gene TRBJ1-1; 8 nucleotides agree with TRBD1. Germline CDR1 MNHNS, CDR2 SASEGT. This CDR3 contains 11 residues. V shed 6 bases and J 10 bases; nucleotides not matched to a gene: 4. Here the CDR3 DNA reads TGTGCCAGCAGGGAAACAGGGGGAGCTTTCTTT. It encodes CASRETGGAFF.

By share, this clone counts as medium-sized. This chain links TRBV2 with TRBJ2-7; no clear D gene. V was pared by 4 bases and J by 5 bases, with 9 bases between. The CDR3 runs 12 residues. Germline CDR1 is SNHLY and CDR2 is FYNNEI. This chain's CDR3 is CASSVTVHEQYF. The CDR3 bases are TGTGCCAGCAGTGTAACAGTCCACGAGCAGTACTTC.

This clone occurred a few times. The chain has TRBV4-1 and TRBJ2-7, with D unresolved. The ends were cut back, 0 bases at V and 3 bases at J, with 9 bases in the middle. Germline V gene data show CDR1 as MGHRA and CDR2 as YSYEKL. CDR3 length equals 14 residues. The CDR3 nucleotides read TGCGCCAGCAGCCAAGATAGGGCTTTCTACGAGCAGTACTTC. It is translated as CASSQDRAFYEQYF.

This clone was seen at least ten times. This chain connects TRBV18 to TRBJ1-1; D ambiguous. This CDR3 comprises 13 residues. V was cut by 5 bases and J by 4 bases, with 11 bases left in between. The germline V gene encodes CDR1 KGHSH and CDR2 LQKENI. CDR3 sequence: CASSFGESTEAFF. The CDR3 nucleotides are TGTGCCAGCTCATTTGGGGAGAGCACTGAAGCTTTCTTT.

The chain recombines TRBV6-2 or TRBV6-3 with TRBJ2-7; 12 nucleotides line up with TRBD1. Germline CDR1 reads MNHEY; CDR2 reads SVGEGT. The ends lost 0 bases at V and 4 bases at J; junction bases unmatched: 10. This CDR3 comprises 18 residues. The CDR3 bases are TGTGCCAGCAGTTACTCGGGGACAGGGGGCGTGGTGGCTTACGAGCAGTACTTC. Translating it yields CASSYSGTGGVVAYEQYF.

This clone was detected a few times. An end of the junction does not agree with germline; a read error may underlie this. This chain uses TRBV27 with TRBJ1-5; D unclear. Per the germline V gene, CDR1 is MNHEY and CDR2 is SMNVEV (reference sequence). This CDR3 has 13 residues. Here the CDR3 reads CDSGYYFNQPQHF. DNA for the CDR3: TGTGACAGCGGATATTATTTTAACCAGCCCCAGCATTTT.

Within the sample, this clone is medium-sized. V usage is TRBV12-3 or TRBV12-4 and J usage is TRBJ1-2; possible D gene TRBD1, 5 bases. This CDR3 has 13 residues. V was clipped by 3 bases and J by 4 bases, with 9 bases between them. The CDR3 here is CASSFGARYGYTF. CDR3 DNA sequence: TGTGCCAGCAGTTTCGGGGCCCGCTATGGCTACACCTTC.

The chain carries TRBV27 and TRBJ2-7, with D possibly being TRBD1 or TRBD2 (5 bases each). Germline loops: CDR1 MNHEY, CDR2 SMNVEV (reference sequence). V lost 5 bases to trimming and J lost 2 bases, with 16 bases between them. CDR3 length: 15 amino acids. This CDR3 is CASSRGEIPPYEQYF. CDR3 nucleotides: TGTGCCAGCAGTCGAGGGGAAATACCCCCCTACGAGCAGTACTTC.

The chain uses TRBV5-8 and TRBJ2-1, with TRBD1 as a possible D gene (6 bases). The CDR3 has 12 residues. The germline gives CDR1 SGHTS, CDR2 YDEGEE. V was trimmed by 4 bases and J by 8 bases, leaving 10 bases between them. The CDR3 bases are TGTGCCAGCAGCACAGGGATGGATGAGCAGTTCTTC. Translated: CASSTGMDEQFF. Combining the CDR3 with reference TRBV5-8 and TRBJ2-1 gives the whole variable domain EAGVTQSPTHLIKTRGQQATLRCSPISGHTSVYWYQQALGLGLQFLLWYDEGEERNRGNFPPRFSGRQFPNYSSELNVNALELEDSALYLCASSTGMDEQFFGPGTRLTVL.

This clone showed up many times. The chain uses TRBV4-1 and TRBJ1-2; D remains ambiguous. V lost 5 bases and J 7 bases, leaving 17 bases between the germline ends. This CDR3 comprises 14 residues. Germline CDR1 and CDR2: MGHRA and YSYEKL. Here the CDR3 reads CASSKSRDLRGYTF. DNA of the CDR3: TGCGCCAGCAGCAAGAGTCGGGATCTACGTGGCTACACCTTC.

The J gene is TRBJ2-1, the V gene TRBV11-1; TRBD2 is a possible D gene (6 bases). Trimming left V 5 bases short and J 7 bases short, with 12 bases between. The CDR3 contains 13 residues. Germline values: CDR1 SGHAT, CDR2 FQDESV (reference sequence). The CDR3 DNA reads TGTGCCAGCAGCGAGGGCGGGATAAATGAGCAGTTCTTC. Translated, it gives CASSEGGINEQFF.